The rows below give T cell receptor beta chains drawn from one sample of a study of T cell repertoires in cytomegalovirus infection. Their antigen targets remain unknown. TCRdb used MiXCR to reprocess the reads, holding one entry per CDR3 protein. The sample shows 80,000 or so distinct CDR3 sequences, around 25% of them seen only once. Sequences were derived from CD8+ T cells from cultured PBMCs, sampled from culture after CMV antigen stimulation. These receptors originate from a human donor in good health (CMV status not recorded). Some clones in this sample may be carry-over from other donors' samples. CDR3s include the opening cysteine and the closing phenylalanine or tryptophan. The D gene is left open where the match is weak. Only some rows state a clone size, as once, few, many or a class for expanded clones.

few,TRBV11-2,TRBJ1-1,TRBD1,CASSGGTGWDTEAFF,TGTGCCAGCAGCGGAGGGACAGGTTGGGACACTGAAGCTTTCTTT
many,TRBV7-9,TRBJ1-1,NA,CASSLGETNTEAFF,TGTGCCAGCAGCTTAGGGGAGACGAACACTGAAGCTTTCTTT
many,TRBV6-2/TRBV6-3,TRBJ2-7,NA,CASSYSKEEQYF,TGTGCCAGCAGTTACTCGAAAGAGGAGCAGTACTTC
NA,TRBV7-6,TRBJ2-5,TRBD2,CASSSLAGGIQETQYF,TGTGCCAGCAGCTCCCTAGCGGGGGGTATCCAAGAGACCCAGTACTTC
NA,TRBV29-1,TRBJ1-2,TRBD1,CSVPGGTDYGYTF,TGCAGCGTTCCAGGGGGCACGGACTATGGCTACACCTTC
many,TRBV7-6,TRBJ2-3,NA,CASSFPESGLSTDTQYF,TGTGCCAGCAGCTTCCCCGAGTCAGGACTGAGCACAGATACGCAGTATTTT
many,TRBV6-2/TRBV6-3,TRBJ2-3,NA,CASSYPSEGGPSTDTQYF,TGTGCCAGCAGTTACCCTTCGGAGGGGGGTCCTAGCACAGATACGCAGTATTTT
few,TRBV6-2/TRBV6-3,TRBJ1-1,TRBD1,CASRYRGATEAFF,TGTGCCAGCAGGTACAGGGGTGCCACTGAAGCTTTCTTT
few,TRBV12-3/TRBV12-4,TRBJ2-1,TRBD1,CASSSWTGGNEQFF,TGTGCCAGCAGTTCCTGGACAGGGGGCAATGAGCAGTTCTTC
NA,TRBV16,TRBJ1-2,NA,CASSQSEGGHF,TGTGCCAGCAGCCAATCTGAGGGCGGCCACTTC
NA,TRBV27,TRBJ2-5,TRBD2,CASSLGLAGGLEGETQYF,TGTGCCAGCAGTCTCGGACTAGCGGGGGGGTTGGAGGGGGAGACCCAGTACTTC
NA,TRBV7-3,TRBJ2-2,NA,CASSLAPQGTGELFF,TGTGCCAGCAGCCTTGCCCCCCAAGGAACCGGGGAGCTGTTTTTT
few,TRBV7-6,TRBJ2-1,TRBD2,CASSTTSGGTGDYNEQFF,TGTGCCAGCAGCACGACTAGCGGGGGTACTGGGGACTACAATGAGCAGTTCTTC
many,TRBV12-3/TRBV12-4,TRBJ2-2,TRBD1,CASSFGSGRQGKSNTGELFF,TGTGCCAGCAGCTTTGGATCTGGCAGACAGGGGAAGTCGAACACCGGGGAGCTGTTTTTT
NA,TRBV4-1,TRBJ1-4,NA,CASRPPEEGRSEKLFF,TGCGCCAGCAGACCCCCCGAGGAGGGCCGCAGCGAAAAACTGTTTTTT
many,TRBV7-2,TRBJ2-1,NA,CASSLDREVDEQFF,TGTGCCAGCAGCTTAGACAGGGAGGTCGATGAGCAGTTCTTC
NA,TRBV27,TRBJ2-2,TRBD1,CASSLGQGIYTGELFF,TGTGCCAGCAGTCTCGGACAGGGAATTTACACCGGGGAGCTGTTTTTT
NA,TRBV3-1,TRBJ2-7,TRBD2,CASSPGLAGYEQYF,TGTGCCAGCAGCCCGGGACTAGCGGGATACGAGCAGTACTTC
many,TRBV7-9,TRBJ2-7,TRBD1,CASSFGQGPEQYF,TGTGCCAGCAGCTTTGGACAGGGGCCCGAGCAGTACTTC
NA,TRBV2,TRBJ2-7,TRBD2,CASSISGGHYEQYF,TGTGCCAGCAGCATAAGCGGGGGGCACTACGAGCAGTACTTC
many,TRBV2,TRBJ2-1,NA,CASKQEGAYNEQFF,TGTGCCAGCAAACAGGAAGGGGCCTACAATGAGCAGTTCTTC
few,TRBV7-6,TRBJ2-2,NA,CASRPGGGGGELFF,TGTGCCAGCAGGCCAGGAGGGGGCGGCGGGGAGCTGTTTTTT
NA,TRBV6-2/TRBV6-3,TRBJ1-1,NA,CASSPDGTEAFF,TGTGCCAGCAGTCCCGACGGGACAGAAGCTTTCTTT
few,TRBV6-5,TRBJ1-2,NA,CASSYGGSGYTF,TGTGCCAGCAGTTACGGGGGTAGTGGCTACACCTTC
NA,TRBV11-2,TRBJ2-3,NA,CASSLKAVRDTQYF,TGTGCCAGCAGCTTAAAGGCTGTGAGAGATACGCAGTATTTT
NA,TRBV11-3,TRBJ2-5,NA,CAAWTAQETQYF,TGTGCCGCCTGGACAGCCCAAGAGACCCAGTACTTT
NA,TRBV7-9,TRBJ1-2,NA,CASIKPGGRYGYTF,TGTGCCAGCATTAAGCCGGGGGGTCGCTATGGCTACACCTTC
many,TRBV12-5,TRBJ2-1,NA,CASGYPGQINEQFF,TGTGCTAGTGGTTACCCCGGACAGATCAATGAGCAGTTCTTC
NA,TRBV28,TRBJ2-7,NA,CASSLNIGYEQYF,TGTGCCAGCAGTTTAAACATTGGCTACGAGCAGTACTTC
many,TRBV7-6,TRBJ1-1,NA,CASSAPSGVMNTEAFF,TGTGCCAGCAGCGCCCCCTCAGGGGTTATGAACACTGAAGCTTTCTTT
NA,TRBV20-1,TRBJ2-6,NA,CSARRPDSGANVLTF,TGCAGTGCTCGAAGACCGGACTCTGGGGCCAACGTCCTGACTTTC
NA,TRBV7-9,TRBJ2-1,TRBD2,CASSLPGLADHEQFF,TGTGCCAGCAGCTTGCCCGGACTAGCGGACCATGAGCAGTTCTTC
many,TRBV4-3,TRBJ2-3,TRBD2,CASSHSAGGTDTQYF,TGCGCCAGCAGCCATTCAGCGGGAGGCACAGATACGCAGTATTTT
medium-sized,TRBV19,TRBJ1-4,TRBD1,CASSPRAGQGNEKLFF,TGTGCCAGTAGTCCACGGGCTGGACAGGGAAATGAAAAACTGTTTTTT
few,TRBV7-9,TRBJ1-4,TRBD1,CASSTTGSGKLFF,TGTGCCAGCAGCACGACAGGGTCAGGAAAACTGTTTTTT
few,TRBV27,TRBJ2-7,NA,CASSLYGNSYEQYF,TGTGCCAGCAGTTTATATGGCAACTCCTACGAGCAGTACTTC
many,TRBV7-9,TRBJ1-1,NA,CASSLNEGVTEAFF,TGTGCCAGCAGCTTAAATGAAGGGGTGACTGAAGCTTTCTTT
NA,TRBV7-9,TRBJ2-2,TRBD2,CASRSAGATTGELFF,TGTGCCAGCAGATCGGCGGGAGCTACCACCGGGGAGCTGTTTTTT
NA,TRBV20-1,TRBJ2-1,TRBD2,CSARDYPTSGLDNEQFF,TGCAGTGCTAGAGATTACCCGACTAGCGGACTAGACAATGAGCAGTTCTTC
many,TRBV7-2,TRBJ2-3,TRBD2,CASSLALGTSGRGAMSTDTQYF,TGTGCCAGCAGCTTAGCCCTCGGGACTAGCGGGAGAGGGGCAATGAGCACAGATACGCAGTATTTT
many,TRBV6-1,TRBJ1-2,NA,CASSAAASDYGYTF,TGTGCCAGCAGTGCCGCAGCATCGGACTATGGCTACACCTTC
many,TRBV7-8,TRBJ1-1,NA,CASSLAPNTEAFF,TGTGCCAGCAGCTTAGCACCGAACACTGAAGCTTTCTTT
few,TRBV6-6,TRBJ2-3,TRBD2,CASGKYLAGGPSTDTQYF,TGTGCCAGCGGGAAATACCTAGCGGGAGGGCCTAGCACAGATACGCAGTATTTT
NA,TRBV11-3,TRBJ1-2,NA,CASSLAGIYGYTF,TGTGCCAGCAGCTTAGCCGGGATCTATGGCTACACCTTC
few,TRBV7-9,TRBJ1-1,NA,CASLGRANTEAFF,TGTGCCAGCCTAGGCAGGGCGAACACTGAAGCTTTCTTT
NA,TRBV5-1,TRBJ2-3,TRBD2,CASRGIGREGHNTDTQYF,TGCGCCAGCAGGGGTATTGGGCGGGAGGGCCACAACACAGATACGCAGTATTTT
few,TRBV9,TRBJ2-1,NA,CASNLGRLDNEQFF,TGTGCCAGCAACTTAGGACGGTTGGACAATGAGCAGTTCTTC
NA,TRBV5-4,TRBJ2-7,NA,CASSLPGASYEQYF,TGTGCCAGCAGCTTGCCGGGGGCGTCCTACGAGCAGTACTTC
NA,TRBV7-4,TRBJ2-5,NA,CASTVAVQETQYF,TGTGCCTCAACAGTGGCGGTCCAAGAGACCCAGTACTTC
NA,TRBV5-5,TRBJ2-1,NA,CASSFQGNSYNEQFF,TGTGCCAGCAGCTTTCAGGGGAACTCCTACAATGAGCAGTTCTTC